This passage covers 27 T cell receptor beta chains from one sample sequenced in a study of T cell responses to AZD1222 COVID-19 vaccine. Libraries were prepared by immunoSEQ multiplex PCR; TCRdb keeps only in-frame clonotypes and omits some of them. The data contain around 96,000 clones, about 88% of them seen just once; the ten biggest clones take up 2.5% to 3.5%. This sample comprised peripheral blood, obtained on day 0 of AZD1222 vaccination. All receptors come from an adult in good health.

The CDR3 protein is CASSFSQGAYNQPQHF. CDR3 sequence (DNA): TGTGCCAGCAGTTTTTCGCAGGGGGCTTACAATCAGCCCCAGCATTTT. The chain uses TRBV28 and TRBJ1-5; TRBD1 agrees at 8 bases. The CDR3 has 16 amino acids. Trimming cost V 3 bases and J 3 bases; bases outside gene matches: 7. Germline V gene sequence: CDR1 MDHEN, CDR2 SYDVKM.

The chain's CDR3 is CASSPRQGGAFF. The CDR3 DNA sequence: TGTGCCAGCTCACCACGACAGGGTGGAGCTTTCTTT. J is TRBJ1-1 and V is TRBV18, with 7 bases identical to TRBD1. Trimming cost V 1 base and J 10 bases; bases outside gene matches: 3. This CDR3 contains 12 residues. CDR1 is KGHSH, CDR2 LQKENI, per germline.

This clone was seen only once. The chain is built from TRBV10-2 and TRBJ1-1; D is undetermined. Looked up from germline, CDR1 is WSHSY and CDR2 is SAAADI. With 1 base removed from V and 5 bases from J, the gap between germline ends came to 11 bases. The length of the CDR3 is 14 residues. The CDR3 loop reads CASSEWLGGTEAFF. The DNA of the CDR3 is TGCGCCAGCAGTGAGTGGTTGGGTGGGACTGAAGCTTTCTTT.

This chain joins TRBV7-8 and TRBJ2-7, with 10 bases lining up with TRBD2. The germline V gene has CDR1 SGHVS and CDR2 FQNEAQ. With 1 base clipped from V and 7 bases from J, the junction kept 4 bases outside the gene matches. The CDR3 is made up of 14 amino acids. The CDR3 loop reads CASSLETSGVEQYF. CDR3 nucleotide sequence: TGTGCCAGCAGCTTAGAAACTAGCGGGGTTGAGCAGTACTTC.

J is TRBJ2-3 and V is TRBV11-2; 12 nucleotides agree with TRBD2. The CDR3 covers 17 residues. Germline CDR1 and CDR2: SGHAT and FQNNGV. V lost 0 bases to trimming and J lost 6 bases; unmatched junction nucleotides: 7. CDR3 DNA sequence: TGTGCCAGCAGCTTAGATGGGTCTAGCGGGGGGGCCGATACGCAGTATTTT. It yields the protein CASSLDGSSGGADTQYF.

CDR3 DNA: TGTGCCAGCAGCTTAGCCGGGAGAACAGATACGCAGTATTTT. Translated: CASSLAGRTDTQYF. This chain links TRBV7-2 with TRBJ2-3, with D maybe TRBD2 (6 bases). Trimming removed 0 bases from V and 3 bases from J, with 7 bases in between. The CDR3 covers 14 residues. CDR1 SGHTA and CDR2 FQGNSA come from the germline V gene.

This rearrangement joins TRBV7-8 to TRBJ1-1, with 7 bases fitting TRBD1. V shed 5 bases, J shed 4 bases, and the junction held 7 bases outside the gene matches. The germline V gene encodes CDR1 SGHVS and CDR2 FQNEAQ. The CDR3 contains 14 residues. The CDR3 region has the DNA TGTGCCAGCAGCACCCAGGGGGGCACCACTGAAGCTTTCTTT. Protein sequence: CASSTQGGTTEAFF.

The chain recombines TRBV6-5 with TRBJ1-2; D is undetermined. Germline loops: CDR1 MNHEY, CDR2 SVGAGI. CDR3 length: 13 residues. Trimming pared 8 bases from V and 4 bases from J, leaving 14 bases between. The CDR3 spells CASESLGFYGYTF. The DNA of the CDR3 is TGTGCCAGCGAGAGCCTAGGGTTCTATGGCTACACCTTC.

V and J are TRBV5-1 and TRBJ2-7, with 10 bases fitting TRBD1. Germline trimming cut 3 bases from V and 3 bases from J; bases unmatched to any gene: 3. This CDR3 region has 14 residues. In germline, CDR1 is SGHRS, CDR2 YFSETQ. Here the CDR3 reads CASSSGTGVYEQYF. In DNA form, the CDR3 reads TGCGCCAGCAGCTCCGGGACAGGGGTCTACGAGCAGTACTTC.

The V and J genes are TRBV19 and TRBJ1-6; TRBD1 is a possible D gene (6 bases). CDR3 length: 14 residues. Germline assignment: CDR1 LNHDA and CDR2 SQIVND (reference sequence). V lost 4 bases, J lost 5 bases, and 9 bases lay in between. In nucleotides, the CDR3 is TGTGCCAGTAGTAGACAGGTGGATAATTCACCCCTCCACTTT. This sequence encodes CASSRQVDNSPLHF.

The rearrangement links TRBV5-1 to TRBJ1-6, with D perhaps matching TRBD1 (5 bases). CDR3 size: 16 residues. Germline assignment: CDR1 SGHRS and CDR2 YFSETQ. Trimming took 1 base from V and 3 from J, leaving 11 bases between them. This CDR3 reads CASSLLGRDYNSPLHF. In nucleotides, the CDR3 is TGCGCCAGCAGCTTGCTTGGCAGGGACTATAATTCACCCCTCCACTTT.

V gene TRBV10-1 combines with J gene TRBJ1-1; 7 bases are a match to TRBD1. The CDR3 runs to 13 residues. CDR1 is WNHNN, CDR2 SYGVQD, per germline (reference sequence). The ends lost 5 bases at V and 5 bases at J; junction bases unmatched: 5. The DNA of the CDR3 is TGCGCCAGCAGTTCGACAGGGAGGACTGAAGCTTTCTTT. This codes for CASSSTGRTEAFF.

The rearrangement links TRBV6-5 to TRBJ1-3; no clear D gene. Per the germline V gene, CDR1 is MNHEY and CDR2 is SVGAGI. There are 11 residues in the CDR3. V shed 6 bases and J shed 3 bases, with 3 bases lying between them. CDR3 protein: CASRGGNTIYF. The CDR3 DNA is TGTGCCAGCAGGGGTGGAAACACCATATATTTT.

The genes are TRBV7-9 and TRBJ2-1, with TRBD1 as a possible D gene (6 bases). Germline V gives CDR1 SEHNR, CDR2 FQNEAQ (reference sequence). Trimming removed 5 bases at V and 0 bases at J, with 11 bases between. The CDR3 has 15 amino acids. The DNA of the CDR3 is TGTGCCAGCAGCCCGAGGGGGTACTCCTACAATGAGCAGTTCTTC. Amino acids: CASSPRGYSYNEQFF.

The genes are TRBV6-5 and TRBJ2-7; the D gene is possibly TRBD1 (6 bases). Germline lookup yields CDR1 MNHEY and CDR2 SVGAGI. This CDR3 comprises 11 residues. Trimming shortened V by 8 bases and J by 4 bases, and 9 bases separated the two germline ends. The CDR3, as DNA: TGTGCCAGCGGCAGGGGTTACGAGCAGTACTTC. Encoded protein: CASGRGYEQYF.

The genes are TRBV11-2 and TRBJ1-2; weak D call: TRBD1 (5 bases). CDR1 SGHAT and CDR2 FQNNGV come from the germline V gene. This CDR3 spans 14 amino acids. The V and J ends lost 4 bases and 4 bases respectively, with 13 bases between them. The CDR3 loop reads CASSSLGVPYGYTF. The DNA for the CDR3 is TGTGCCAGCAGCTCCCTGGGGGTTCCCTATGGCTACACCTTC.

This chain connects TRBV5-5 to TRBJ2-2; perhaps TRBD2 as D (5 bases). Germline V CDR1 and CDR2: SGHKS, YYEKEE (reference sequence). This CDR3 has 12 amino acids. Trimming shortened V by 2 bases and J by 6 bases, and 5 bases separated the two germline ends. The CDR3 loop is CASSLLAGELFF. Written as DNA, the CDR3 is TGTGCCAGCAGCTTACTAGCCGGGGAGCTGTTTTTT.

The chain employs TRBV6-5 and TRBJ2-7; the D gene is possibly TRBD1 (6 bases). Trimming removed 8 bases at V and 5 bases at J, with 13 bases between. CDR1 is MNHEY and CDR2 is SVGAGI in the germline V gene. The length of the CDR3 is 12 residues. In nucleotides, the CDR3 is TGTGCCAGCCAAAAGGACAGCAACGAGCAGTACTTC. The encoded protein is CASQKDSNEQYF.

The chain carries TRBV14 and TRBJ1-2; D unclear. Trimming removed 1 base at V and 10 bases at J, with 16 bases between. Looked up from germline, CDR1 is SGHDN and CDR2 is FVKESK. The CDR3 extends over 14 amino acids. Here the CDR3 DNA reads TGTGCCAGCAGCCAAGCCCCCGGCCAGTTTTCCTACACCTTC. Translation gives CASSQAPGQFSYTF.

This clone was observed a single time. V usage is TRBV30 and J usage is TRBJ2-1; no definite D call. Trimming pared 0 bases from V and 13 bases from J, leaving 10 bases between. Looked up from germline, CDR1 is GTSNPN and CDR2 is SVGIG (reference sequence). CDR3 length: 11 amino acids. The CDR3 spells CAWSVSFSQFF. CDR3 in DNA: TGTGCCTGGAGTGTGAGTTTTTCCCAGTTCTTC.

The chain employs TRBV29-1 and TRBJ2-1, with unresolved D. V was clipped by 7 bases and J by 2 bases, with 12 bases between them. Germline CDR1 SQVTM, CDR2 ANQGSEA. The CDR3 is made up of 13 amino acids. The CDR3 reads CSAKQQTYNEQFF. CDR3 sequence (DNA): TGCAGCGCAAAACAGCAAACCTACAATGAGCAGTTCTTC.

This chain joins TRBV6-5 and TRBJ2-5; weak D call: TRBD1 (5 bases). Germline CDR1 and CDR2: MNHEY and SVGAGI. CDR3 length: 15 residues. V was pared by 0 bases and J by 1 base, with 9 bases between. The CDR3: CASSYSWGGQETQYF. DNA of the CDR3: TGTGCCAGCAGTTACTCATGGGGCGGCCAAGAGACCCAGTACTTC.

The chain recombines TRBV7-9 with TRBJ1-1; D unresolved. Germline assignment: CDR1 SEHNR and CDR2 FQNEAQ (reference sequence). This CDR3 has 12 residues. The V end was cut by 5 bases, the J end by 3 bases, with 7 bases between. The DNA for the CDR3 is TGTGCCAGCAGCCCTGGGTACACTGAAGCTTTCTTT. Translated, it gives CASSPGYTEAFF.

This chain uses TRBV28 with TRBJ2-5, with 7 bases aligning to TRBD1. The germline gives CDR1 MDHEN, CDR2 SYDVKM. There are 15 residues in the CDR3. V shed 5 bases, J shed 0 bases, and the junction held 6 bases outside the gene matches. The CDR3 nucleotides read TGTGCCAGCAGTATCCGGGACAGTTACCAAGAGACCCAGTACTTC. Protein sequence: CASSIRDSYQETQYF.

The chain links TRBV18 to TRBJ2-1; TRBD2 aligns across 9 bases. The J segment lost 7 bases and the V segment lost 0 bases, leaving 13 bases of the junction unmatched. The CDR3 is 18 residues long. The germline gives CDR1 KGHSH, CDR2 LQKENI. The CDR3 protein is CASSPPPRGGGLGNEQFF. CDR3 coding DNA: TGTGCCAGCTCACCACCTCCGCGCGGGGGGGGCCTAGGGAATGAGCAGTTCTTC.

This chain links TRBV2 with TRBJ1-1; D is unclear. Germline V gene data show CDR1 as SNHLY and CDR2 as FYNNEI. The V and J ends lost 3 bases and 7 bases respectively, with 9 bases between them. The CDR3 is 12 residues long. This chain's CDR3 is CASSESGVEAFF. CDR3 bases: TGTGCCAGCAGTGAGTCCGGGGTTGAAGCTTTCTTT.

This clone has a handful of counts. The chain combines TRBV18 with TRBJ2-7, with a tentative D call TRBD2 (6 bases). V was cut by 3 bases and J by 7 bases, with 16 bases left in between. Germline V CDR1 and CDR2: KGHSH, LQKENI. The CDR3 loop spans 14 amino acids. The CDR3: CASSPGGDLIEQYF. As DNA, the CDR3 is TGTGCCAGCTCACCTGGAGGGGACCTAATTGAGCAGTACTTC.